This T cell receptor beta chain was found in a study of response to subunit inactivated influenza vaccine. This clonotype was seen many times. Its antigen remains unidentified. Germline V gene data show CDR1 as SQVTM and CDR2 as ANQGSEA. Trimming cost V 7 bases and J 2 bases, with 14 bases left between them. The CDR3 covers 13 residues. TCRdb processed the RT-PCR reads anew with MiXCR; each CDR3 protein has one entry. Counted here are approximately 700,000 distinct CDR3 sequences, around 14% occurring once; the ten biggest clones make up 11%. General study points: Each seasonal flu vaccination may recruit only limited new T cells, authors suggested.

The sequencing here drew on PBMCs from blood, taken 11 to 12 days after vaccination. The chain joins TRBV29-1 to TRBJ1-1; D might be TRBD1 (6 bases). This sequence was found in a man in his fifties or sixties who received an inactivated influenza vaccine. The CDR3 loop reads CSAGQNRNTEAFF. The CDR3 nucleotides read TGCAGCGCAGGACAGAATCGAAACACTGAAGCTTTCTTT.